The 3 T cell receptor beta chains reported below all come from one sample, sequenced in a study of control samples from healthy donors and cancer patients. Using immunoSEQ multiplex PCR, the repertoire was profiled, and TCRdb retains in-frame clones only, with some absent. The sample yields 70,000 to 80,000 clones, about 87% seen once. The sequenced sample consisted of PBMCs. The receptors come from an older woman with head and neck cancer.

V usage is TRBV19 and J usage is TRBJ1-2, with 8 positions matching TRBD1. Per the germline V gene, CDR1 is LNHDA and CDR2 is SQIVND (reference sequence). The CDR3 is 13 amino acids. V was pared by 3 bases and J by 8 bases, with 5 bases of the junction left unmatched. CDR3 protein: CASSIRTGSGYTF. The CDR3 DNA reads TGTGCCAGTAGTATTAGGACAGGGAGCGGCTACACCTTC.

The table lists this clone with a few counts. This chain joins TRBV28 and TRBJ2-2, with TRBD2 as a possible D gene (5 bases). In germline, CDR1 is MDHEN, CDR2 SYDVKM. This CDR3 is 16 amino acids long. V dropped 5 bases and J dropped 4 bases, with 17 bases sitting between them. CDR3 sequence reads: CASSQPGLSGTGELFF. The CDR3 bases are TGTGCCAGCAGTCAACCGGGCCTAAGCGGCACCGGGGAGCTGTTTTTT. The full variable domain, in which reference TRBV28 and TRBJ2-2 provide the parts outside the CDR3, is DVKVTQSSRYLVKRTGEKVFLECVQDMDHENMFWYRQDPGLGLRLIYFSYDVKMKEKGDIPEGYSVSREKKERFSLILESASTNQTSMYLCASSQPGLSGTGELFFGEGSRLTVL.

This chain connects TRBV5-6 to TRBJ2-1; 11 nucleotides line up with TRBD2. Germline CDR1 SGHDT, CDR2 YYEEEE. V lost 2 bases to trimming and J lost 6 bases; unmatched junction nucleotides: 1. CDR3 length equals 14 residues. The CDR3 bases are TGTGCCAGCAGCTTCGGGACTAGCGGCAATGAGCAGTTCTTC. This sequence encodes CASSFGTSGNEQFF.